This is a list of T cell receptor beta chains from one sample in a study of blood T cell repertoires in COVID-19. The table came from immunoSEQ multiplex PCR; TCRdb's copy has only in-frame clones and leaves some out. The sample lists a few hundred thousand clones, more than 70% occurring once. Material: PBMCs or T cells enriched from blood (not recorded which). The origin of the receptors is a woman in her twenties or thirties who had been exposed to COVID-19. CDR3s leave out the opening cysteine and the closing phenylalanine or tryptophan.

J: TRBJ2-7; length: 13; V: TRBV27; CDR3: ASSLPGQSLYEQY
J: TRBJ2-7; length: 11; V: TRBV9; CDR3: ASSETSDYEQY
J: TRBJ2-3; length: 11; V: TRBV2; CDR3: ASSAREKDTQY
J: TRBJ2-1; length: 13; V: TRBV19; CDR3: ASTHRGRGHNEQF
J: TRBJ2-2; length: 15; V: TRBV7-2; CDR3: ASSSGLAGVNTGELF
J: TRBJ2-1; length: 17; V: TRBV9; CDR3: ASSVAPTSGRTSVNEQF
J: TRBJ2-7; length: 12; V: TRBV4-1; CDR3: ASSQEASFYEQY
J: TRBJ1-3; length: 12; V: TRBV30; CDR3: AWFRGGSGNTIY
J: TRBJ2-1; length: 13; V: TRBV10-2; CDR3: ASSRVAEPYNEQF
J: TRBJ2-3; length: 12; V: TRBV3-1/TRBV3-2; CDR3: ASSRTSSADTQY
J: TRBJ1-5; length: 12; V: TRBV5-1; CDR3: ASSPTGDSQPQH
J: TRBJ1-2; length: 13; V: TRBV6-5; CDR3: ASSYKAGSGYGYT
J: TRBJ1-5; length: 14; V: TRBV28; CDR3: ASSLRDRGPNQPQH
J: TRBJ1-1; length: 14; V: TRBV7-9; CDR3: ASSSNNRGLNTEAF
J: TRBJ1-1; length: 13; V: TRBV6-4; CDR3: ASRNNQGRNTEAF
J: TRBJ2-3; length: 12; V: TRBV9; CDR3: ASSEPDTTDTQY
J: TRBJ2-7; length: 12; V: TRBV11-2; CDR3: ASSERGGWYEQY
J: TRBJ2-6; length: 11; V: TRBV6-5; CDR3: ATEASGANVLT